This T cell receptor (beta chain) was identified in a study of T-cell memory formation after mild COVID-19. About the research overall: TCR clusters were largely donor specific.

Notes on this clonotype: Its antigen is not identified.

5'RACE, which relied on constant-segment primers, yielded TCR alpha and TCR beta cDNA libraries carrying sample barcodes and UMIs. TCRdb fed the 5' RACE reads into MiXCR, producing one record per CDR3 protein. The sample yields under 40,000 distinct CDR3 sequences, about 7.3% seen once. Per germline, CDR1 SEHNR and CDR2 FQNEAQ (reference sequence). This CDR3 is 15 amino acids long. V was trimmed by 5 bases and J by 7 bases, leaving 18 bases between them. Regarding the study as a whole: CD4+ contracting clones were found mainly in CM and EM, and CD8+ ones in EMRA. Cross-reactive memory seemingly joined, as some responding clones were found in pre-infection memory.

This clonotype was sampled from a man aged 18-30 years who had mild COVID-19 (a few samples of this study predate the infection). Cell type and time point are not known. The V gene is TRBV7-9, the J gene TRBJ2-1; perhaps TRBD2 as D (7 bases). Source material: PBMCs or a T cell subset sorted from them (not recorded which). The CDR3 nucleotides read TGTGCCAGCAGCCCCCCGGGGAGGGGGTGGAATGAGCAGTTCTTC. Translating gives CASSPPGRGWNEQFF.